The clone carrying this T cell receptor beta chain was detected once. The data derive from a study of blood T cell repertoires in COVID-19. Across the whole study: COVID-19 samples collected from the United States, Italy and Spain covered acute and convalescent phases. PBMCs, B-cell-depleted T cells, or T cells provided the cDNA or gDNA that made up the material.

Methods used by the authors: For nucleated cells, counts were estimated from reference gene primer amplification. The table came from immunoSEQ multiplex PCR; TCRdb's copy has only in-frame clones and leaves some out. That table gives V, J and clone size, and the DNA gave D and trimming. The data show approximately 290,000 clones, with roughly 87% seen just once and about 2% held by the top ten. The CDR3 extends over 15 amino acids. Germline assignment: CDR1 SGHTS and CDR2 YDEGEE. Trimming removed 0 bases from V and 5 bases from J; junction bases left unmatched: 4. The sequence was collected from a man between 18 and 35 years old with active or convalescent COVID-19. The sequencing input was peripheral blood. The V gene is TRBV5-8, the J gene TRBJ2-2; 7 bases are a match to TRBD2. CDR3 sequence: CASSLVGGRTGELFF. The CDR3 DNA follows: TGTGCCAGCAGCTTGGTCGGGGGGAGGACCGGGGAGCTGTTTTTT.